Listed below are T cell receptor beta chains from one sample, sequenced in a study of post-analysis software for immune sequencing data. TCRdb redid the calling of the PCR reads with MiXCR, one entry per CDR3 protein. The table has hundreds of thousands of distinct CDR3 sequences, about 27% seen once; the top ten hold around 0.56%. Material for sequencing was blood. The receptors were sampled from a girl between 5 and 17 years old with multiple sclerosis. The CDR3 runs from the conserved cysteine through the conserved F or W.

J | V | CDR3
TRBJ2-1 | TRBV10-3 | CAIGTSGSNEQFF
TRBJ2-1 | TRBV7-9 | CASDGTSDYNEQFF
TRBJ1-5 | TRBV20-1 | CSARGGGGDYSNQPQHF
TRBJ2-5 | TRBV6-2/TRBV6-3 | CASSRREETQYF
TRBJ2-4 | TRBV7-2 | CASSLWNREIQYF
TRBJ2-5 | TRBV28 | CASTDGSLQETQYF
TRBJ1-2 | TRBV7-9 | CASSSTDRGNYGYTF
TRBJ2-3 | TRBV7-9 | CASSASGGAADTQYF
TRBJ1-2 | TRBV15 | CATSPGQARSPNYGYTF
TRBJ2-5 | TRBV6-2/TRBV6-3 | CASSSPYTKPRNGTQYF
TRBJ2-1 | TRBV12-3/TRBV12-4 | CASSLISWGEEGEQFF
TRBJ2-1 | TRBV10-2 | CASSLWDRGGEQFF
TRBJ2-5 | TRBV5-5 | CASSMNRAETQYF
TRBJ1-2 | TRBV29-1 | CSVDRDYGYTF
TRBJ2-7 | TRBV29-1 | CSVLLVSQGYEQYF
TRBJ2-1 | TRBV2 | CASQLTGRNPYNEQFF
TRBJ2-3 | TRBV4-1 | CASSQAQRGTDTQYF
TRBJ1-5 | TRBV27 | CASGILGAYSNQPQHF
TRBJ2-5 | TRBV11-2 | CASSPGTSGGTHQETQYF
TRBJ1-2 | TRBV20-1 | CSANTGTTRAYGYTF
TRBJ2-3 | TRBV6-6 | CASSGDTTDTQYF
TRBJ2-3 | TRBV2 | CASSEVGGLDTQYF
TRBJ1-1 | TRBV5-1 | CASSLIPGAGGTEAFF
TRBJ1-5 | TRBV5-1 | CASSLQGEEPQHF
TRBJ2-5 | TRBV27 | CASRGDLTQETQYF
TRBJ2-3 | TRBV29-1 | CSVDPADTQYF
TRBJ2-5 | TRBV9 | CASSVGQGLQETQYF
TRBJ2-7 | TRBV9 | CASSVGVGYEQYF
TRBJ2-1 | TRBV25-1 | CASSEFVGGHNEQFF
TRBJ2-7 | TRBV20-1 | CSASRGGSYEQYF
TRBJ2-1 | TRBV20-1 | CSARSLRYNEQFF
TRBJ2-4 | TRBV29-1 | CSVEDPDIQYF
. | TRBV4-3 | CASSQIHQTAPYEQYF
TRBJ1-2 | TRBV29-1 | CSVSNGQNLEGAYGYTF
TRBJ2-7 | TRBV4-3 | CASSPTLHYEQYF
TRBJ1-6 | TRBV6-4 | CASSDRTGQGSPLHF
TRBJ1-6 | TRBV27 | CASRLNSGTNSPLHF
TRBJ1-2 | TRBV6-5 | CASSYGRGGSRDGYTF
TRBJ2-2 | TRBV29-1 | CSVEDTLNTGELFF
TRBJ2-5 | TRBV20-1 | CSARAETQYF
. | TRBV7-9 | CASSLGSGTRRDETQYF
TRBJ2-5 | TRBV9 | CASSVASRGETQYF
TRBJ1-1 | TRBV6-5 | CASRLRESNTEAFF
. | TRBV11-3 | CASSFGTSGLLEQYF
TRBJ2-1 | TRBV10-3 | CAISESSTGRILNEQFF
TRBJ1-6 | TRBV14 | CASSHREGYSPLHF
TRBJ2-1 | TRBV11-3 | CASSPRKTGSPYNEQFF
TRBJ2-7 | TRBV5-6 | CASSPGTSDVYEQYF
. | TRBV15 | CATSRAESGSYNEQYF
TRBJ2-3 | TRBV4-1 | CASSQVLTTDTQYF